This T cell receptor beta chain came from a study of blood T cell repertoires in COVID-19. With 2 bases removed from V and 6 bases from J, the gap between germline ends came to 11 bases. Looked up from germline, CDR1 is MNHNS and CDR2 is SASEGT. CDR3 size: 13 residues. Clones were sequenced by immunoSEQ multiplex PCR, and TCRdb holds only the in-frame ones, with some missing. The repertoire holds some 400,000 clones, with 70% to 90% as singletons. Sequenced material: peripheral blood. This chain links TRBV6-1 with TRBJ2-7; tentative D call: TRBD1 (6 bases). This TCR was sampled from a human donor in a cohort sampled during active COVID-19. The chain's CDR3 is CASSEFRGTEQYF. The CDR3, as DNA: TGTGCCAGCAGTGAATTTAGGGGGACCGAGCAGTACTTC.